Listed here is a single T cell receptor (beta chain). Generated by immunoSEQ multiplex PCR, the TCRdb table keeps only in-frame clones and is missing some. The data show just under 85,000 clones, more than 75% seen once. The sample belongs to a study of blood T cell repertoires in COVID-19. Across the whole study: Spain, Italy and the United States supplied samples that represented acute and convalescent COVID-19. T cells, B-cell-depleted T cells, or PBMCs supplied cDNA or gDNA.

The length of the CDR3 is 14 residues. CDR1 and CDR2 from the germline V gene are LNHDA and SQIVND (reference sequence). Trimming removed 9 bases from V and 2 bases from J; junction bases left unmatched: 4. The chain carries TRBV19 and TRBJ1-5; 10 bases match TRBD1. Sequencing was carried out using peripheral blood. The source of this sequence is a man older than 75 with active or convalescent COVID-19. CDR3 region: CASGTGDRNQPQHF. DNA of the CDR3: TGTGCCAGCGGGACAGGGGATCGCAATCAGCCCCAGCATTTT.